This T cell receptor (beta chain) derives from a study of T cells after yellow fever vaccination. General study results and limits: The secondary response was weaker but peaked faster, day 5 versus 15. A large majority of primary-vaccination clones showed up again after the booster (approximately 96% CD4, around 88% CD8). Researchers noted that a small share of clonotypes showed up in both CD4 and CD8 compartments.

This clonotype was picked up many times. Its antigen is still unknown. The CDR3 has 17 amino acids. The germline gives CDR1 MNHEY, CDR2 SMNVEV (reference sequence). Trimming removed 6 bases from V and 5 bases from J, with 25 bases in between. A 5'RACE template-switching step, the method used to make TCR cDNA, added a universal primer site and UMIs. Each CDR3 protein gets one entry after TCRdb re-called the 5' RACE reads with MiXCR. The sample shows 100,000 to 150,000 distinct CDR3 sequences, 6% to 8% of them seen only once. The clonotype comes from a man aged 18-30 years who received the YFV17D yellow fever vaccine. The input for sequencing was CD4+ T cells sorted from PBMCs, taken 10 to 11 days after the first yellow fever vaccination. The chain uses TRBV27 and TRBJ2-5; no clear D gene. In DNA form, the CDR3 reads TGTGCCAGCAGATCGTCCTGGACCAGACCGAACACGGAGACCCAGTACTTC. Protein sequence: CASRSSWTRPNTETQYF.